The present T cell receptor beta chain was sequenced within a study of technical replicates of blood from a handful of donors. The data were produced by immunoSEQ multiplex PCR, yet TCRdb's version contains in-frame clones alone and is incomplete. The profile shows about 50,000 clones, 90% to 96% of them singletons. The germline V gene encodes CDR1 GTSNPN and CDR2 SVGIG (reference sequence). The CDR3 is 15 amino acids. Losses at the gene ends were 0 bases for V and 3 bases for J; bases not matched to a gene: 6. This rearrangement joins TRBV30 to TRBJ2-5; 8 bases are shared with TRBD2. Sequenced sample: T cells isolated from PBMCs. The receptor was isolated from a human donor in good health. In DNA, the CDR3 is TGTGCCTGGAGTGTACTCGGGAGGGCCGAAGAGACCCAGTACTTC. Its translation: CAWSVLGRAEETQYF.